A single sample is the source of the 32 T cell receptor beta chains below, sequenced in a study of post-analysis software for immune sequencing data. Regarding the study as a whole: When patients were compared with controls, about 5 TRBV segments were more frequent, TRBV5-6, TRBV5-1 and TRBV20-1 among them.

TCR beta cDNA libraries included unique molecular identifiers. TCRdb reprocessed the PCR reads via MiXCR and lists one record per CDR3 protein. The sample lists about 770,000 distinct CDR3 sequences, roughly 46% seen once, with around 4.7% in the top ten. These receptors' antigens are unknown. Input material: blood. These receptors were obtained from a girl between 10 and 17 years old with multiple sclerosis.

The chain carries TRBV10-3 and TRBJ2-1; 8 bases are shared with TRBD2. Germline trimming cut 4 bases from V and 5 bases from J; bases unmatched to any gene: 4. CDR3 size: 14 residues. The germline V gene encodes CDR1 ENHRY and CDR2 SYGVKD. In DNA, the CDR3 is TGTGCCATCAGTGCGGAGCGGGGGAACAATGAGCAGTTCTTC. It yields the protein CAISAERGNNEQFF.

V and J are TRBV7-9 and TRBJ2-5, with D uncertain. The length of the CDR3 is 14 residues. V lost 6 bases to trimming and J lost 4 bases, with 15 bases between them. The germline gives CDR1 SEHNR, CDR2 FQNEAQ (reference sequence). The CDR3, as DNA: TGTGCCAGCAGGAGGCCCCGGCCCGGAGAGACCCAGTACTTC. This gives the protein CASRRPRPGETQYF.

This clonotype was observed a handful of times. The rearrangement joins TRBV21-1 to TRBJ2-5; the table's D call of TRBD2 was not tested on the DNA. TRBV21-1 is annotated as a pseudogene. The CDR3 totals 17 residues. CDR3 nucleotide sequence: TGTGCCAGCAGCGCCAGACTAGCGGGAGGGCCGGAGGAGACCCAGTACTTC. Protein sequence: CASSARLAGGPEETQYF.

This clonotype was counted between two and nine times. The rearrangement links TRBV12-3 or TRBV12-4 to TRBJ2-4; D is tentatively TRBD1 or TRBD2 (5 bases each). The J call is doubtful: the DNA matches TRBJ2-5 better. The CDR3 is 14 amino acids. In DNA form, the CDR3 reads TGTGCCAGCAGCTGGGGACGGACCCAAGAGACCCAGTACTTC. Translating gives CASSWGRTQETQYF.

V is TRBV7-9 and J is TRBJ2-3, with D possibly being TRBD1 (5 bases). Trimming pared 5 bases from V and 1 base from J, leaving 13 bases between. CDR3 size: 15 residues. The germline CDR1 and CDR2 sequences are SEHNR and FQNEAQ (reference sequence). The CDR3 spells CASSAVGDGTDTQYF. CDR3 bases: TGTGCCAGCAGCGCCGTAGGGGATGGCACAGATACGCAGTATTTT. Together with reference TRBV7-9 and TRBJ2-3, the CDR3 gives the full variable domain: DTGVSQNPRHKITKRGQNVTFRCDPISEHNRLYWYRQTLGQGPEFLTYFQNEAQLEKSRLLSDRFSAERPKGSFSTLEIQRTEQGDSAMYLCASSAVGDGTDTQYFGPGTRLTVL.

This clonotype was seen a handful of times. The V call is TRBV9, the J call TRBJ2-7; D could derive from TRBD1 or TRBD2 (5 bases each). CDR1 SGDLS and CDR2 YYNGEE come from the germline V gene. Trimming left V 2 bases short and J 0 bases short, with 9 bases between. The CDR3 sequence is 14 residues long. CDR3 in DNA: TGTGCCAGCAGCGTCCGGGACGGCTCCTACGAGCAGTACTTC. Its protein product is CASSVRDGSYEQYF.

This clonotype was found a few times. The chain has TRBV20-1 and TRBJ1-5; D possibly corresponds to TRBD1 (6 bases). The germline V and J ends were trimmed by 2 bases and 6 bases, with 20 bases remaining between them. CDR3 size: 16 residues. Germline-derived CDR1 and CDR2 are DFQATT and SNEGSKA (reference sequence). The CDR3 reads CSARTPGGLGGQPQHF. DNA for the CDR3: TGCAGTGCTAGAACCCCGGGGGGATTAGGGGGTCAGCCCCAGCATTTT.

The genes are TRBV7-9 and TRBJ2-5; D not certain. This CDR3 has 13 residues. In germline, CDR1 is SEHNR, CDR2 FQNEAQ (reference sequence). V lost 5 bases to trimming and J lost 4 bases, with 11 bases between them. DNA for the CDR3: TGTGCCAGCAGCCCCCCCTACCCAGAGACCCAGTACTTC. Amino acids: CASSPPYPETQYF. The variable domain in full, with the rest retrieved from reference TRBV7-9 and TRBJ2-5, is DTGVSQNPRHKITKRGQNVTFRCDPISEHNRLYWYRQTLGQGPEFLTYFQNEAQLEKSRLLSDRFSAERPKGSFSTLEIQRTEQGDSAMYLCASSPPYPETQYFGPGTRLLVL.

This clonotype turned up a few times. The chain employs TRBV20-1 and TRBJ1-2, with TRBD1 matching over 10 bases. The CDR3 consists of 17 residues. The trim removed 1 base at V and 7 bases at J, leaving 15 bases unmatched. CDR1 DFQATT and CDR2 SNEGSKA come from the germline V gene (reference sequence). The CDR3 protein is CSARVRGGDRGLFGYTF. The CDR3, as DNA: TGCAGTGCTAGAGTCAGAGGAGGAGACAGGGGGCTGTTTGGCTACACCTTC.

In this sample, this clonotype turned up a few times. The chain employs TRBV12-3 or TRBV12-4 and TRBJ2-1; D is perhaps TRBD2 (6 bases). This CDR3 spans 15 amino acids. The V and J ends lost 4 bases and 3 bases respectively, with 13 bases between them. The DNA for the CDR3 is TGTGCCAGCAGTTCCTTGGGCGGGGACTACAATGAGCAGTTCTTC. Amino acid sequence: CASSSLGGDYNEQFF.

This CDR3 reads CASSMGLAGERDTQYF. DNA for the CDR3: TGTGCCAGCAGTATGGGACTAGCGGGAGAAAGGGATACGCAGTATTTT. The chain combines TRBV28 with TRBJ2-3; TRBD2 matches 14 bases. The V gene end was trimmed by 5 bases and the J gene end by 6 bases; junction bases not matched to a gene: 7. CDR1 is MDHEN and CDR2 is SYDVKM in the germline V gene. The CDR3 is 16 residues long. Combining the CDR3 with reference TRBV28 and TRBJ2-3 gives the whole variable domain DVKVTQSSRYLVKRTGEKVFLECVQDMDHENMFWYRQDPGLGLRLIYFSYDVKMKEKGDIPEGYSVSREKKERFSLILESASTNQTSMYLCASSMGLAGERDTQYFGPGTRLTVL.

The genes are TRBV5-4 and TRBJ2-1; TRBD1 might be the D (6 bases). The ends were cut back, 7 bases at V and 4 bases at J, with 15 bases in the middle. The CDR3 is 14 residues long. The germline gives CDR1 SGHNT, CDR2 YYREEE (reference sequence). The CDR3 bases are TGTGCCAGCCAGGACAGTGGTTTGTACAATGAGCAGTTCTTC. Protein product: CASQDSGLYNEQFF.

With respect to this clonotype: This may be a read error, as it is one base from a much larger clone. V usage is TRBV20-1 and J usage is TRBJ2-6, with no clear D. Germline V gene data show CDR1 as DFQATT and CDR2 as SNEGSKA (reference sequence). The V gene lost 7 bases and the J gene lost 4 bases, with 11 bases spanning the gap. CDR3 length equals 13 residues. The CDR3 DNA follows: TGCAGTGTTCGTCCCCCCGGGGCCAACGTCCTGACTTTC. Translating it yields CSVRPPGANVLTF.

The V and J genes are TRBV5-1 and TRBJ2-3, with 11 bases lining up with TRBD2. CDR3 length equals 15 residues. Germline V gene sequence: CDR1 SGHRS, CDR2 YFSETQ. The trim removed 3 bases at V and 3 bases at J, leaving 3 bases unmatched. The CDR3 DNA reads as TGCGCCAGCAGCTCGGGACTAGCGGAGACAGATACGCAGTATTTT. Encoded protein: CASSSGLAETDTQYF.

In DNA, the CDR3 is TGTGCCAGCAGCTCCCCTAGCGGCGCATACTACAATGAGCAGTTCTTC. It specifies CASSSPSGAYYNEQFF. The chain couples TRBV7-2 to TRBJ2-1; 7 bases agree with TRBD2. Germline V gene lookup returns CDR1 SGHTA and CDR2 FQGNSA. Unmatched junction bases numbered 9, after V lost 4 bases and J lost 3 bases. The CDR3 is 16 residues long.

This chain uses TRBV2 with TRBJ2-3; D is uncertain. The CDR3 totals 11 residues. CDR1 SNHLY and CDR2 FYNNEI come from the germline V gene. The V and J ends lost 8 bases and 4 bases respectively, with 7 bases between them. As DNA, the CDR3 is TGTGCCAGCCCCGCGCCAGATACGCAGTATTTT. Protein product: CASPAPDTQYF.

In DNA, the CDR3 is TGTGCCAGCAGTTGGAAGGAATATGATTCACCCCTCCACTTT. Protein sequence: CASSWKEYDSPLHF. The rearrangement joins TRBV9 to TRBJ1-6; D not resolved. There are 14 residues in the CDR3. Germline CDR1 and CDR2: SGDLS and YYNGEE. Trimming stripped 5 bases from V and 8 bases from J, with 14 bases between.

The chain recombines TRBV29-1 with TRBJ2-1; unclear D gene. Per germline, CDR1 SQVTM and CDR2 ANQGSEA. The V end was cut by 1 base, the J end by 4 bases, with 8 bases between. The CDR3 sequence is 13 residues long. The CDR3 DNA sequence: TGCAGCGTTGAAGGATTAGATTACAATGAGCAGTTCTTC. Its protein is CSVEGLDYNEQFF.

This clonotype was found once. This chain joins TRBV28 and TRBJ2-1, with 7 positions matching TRBD2. CDR3 length: 16 residues. Germline V gives CDR1 MDHEN, CDR2 SYDVKM. The V and J ends lost 5 bases and 5 bases, in that order; junction bases with no gene match: 12. In nucleotides, the CDR3 is TGTGCCAGCAGTGCGGCCGGGGCGGGAGCAAACAATGAGCAGTTCTTC. Translated: CASSAAGAGANNEQFF. Filled out from reference TRBV28 and TRBJ2-1, the complete variable domain reads DVKVTQSSRYLVKRTGEKVFLECVQDMDHENMFWYRQDPGLGLRLIYFSYDVKMKEKGDIPEGYSVSREKKERFSLILESASTNQTSMYLCASSAAGAGANNEQFFGPGTRLTVL.

The gene calls are TRBV7-2 and TRBJ2-5, with 7 bases that match TRBD2. Germline assignment: CDR1 SGHTA and CDR2 FQGNSA. V dropped 3 bases and J dropped 1; count of bases not matched to a gene: 8. This CDR3 contains 16 residues. The CDR3 loop reads CASSLGGGGVQETQYF. The DNA of the CDR3 is TGTGCCAGCAGCTTGGGGGGGGGAGGGGTCCAAGAGACCCAGTACTTC.

The sample holds a few counts of this clonotype. The V and J genes are TRBV12-3 or TRBV12-4 and TRBJ2-7; D is unclear. The CDR3 covers 13 residues. V was cut by 4 bases and J by 4 bases, with 11 bases left in between. The CDR3 coding sequence is TGTGCCAGCAGTTCAAACCTACTTTACGAGCAGTACTTC. It encodes CASSSNLLYEQYF.

This chain links TRBV5-6 with TRBJ1-4; no clear D. The CDR3 sequence is 13 residues long. Trimming removed 4 bases from V and 8 bases from J, with 12 bases in between. Germline V CDR1 and CDR2: SGHDT, YYEEEE. For the CDR3, the DNA is TGTGCCAGCAGCCCTACGCCCGGCGAAAAACTGTTTTTT. Amino acids: CASSPTPGEKLFF. Using reference TRBV5-6 and TRBJ1-4 for the parts outside the CDR3, the full variable domain is DAGVTQSPTHLIKTRGQQVTLRCSPKSGHDTVSWYQQALGQGPQFIFQYYEEEERQRGNFPDRFSGHQFPNYSSELNVNALLLGDSALYLCASSPTPGEKLFFGSGTQLSVL.

This clonotype was observed a few times. V usage is TRBV27 and J usage is TRBJ2-7; TRBD1 is a possible D gene (6 bases). The CDR3 has 16 amino acids. Trimming left V 6 bases short and J 5 bases short, with 23 bases between. Per the germline V gene, CDR1 is MNHEY and CDR2 is SMNVEV (reference sequence). In DNA, the CDR3 is TGTGCCAGCAGCCCTAGACCAGGGGTAGAAGGTCACGAGCAGTACTTC. Its translation is CASSPRPGVEGHEQYF.

To note about this clonotype: Relative to the germline gene, one junction end is altered; a read error may explain this. This chain connects TRBV7-2 to TRBJ2-1; 9 bases are a match to TRBD1. Per germline, CDR1 SGHTA and CDR2 FQGNSA. The CDR3 contains 17 residues. CDR3 loop: CAGSRDRASLRNNEQFF. In nucleotides, the CDR3 is TGTGCCGGCAGCCGGGACAGGGCCTCCCTCCGAAACAATGAGCAGTTCTTC.

This clonotype showed up just a few times. The chain links TRBV6-1 to TRBJ1-2; D is undetermined. Germline assignment: CDR1 MNHNS and CDR2 SASEGT. V lost 4 bases to trimming and J lost 2 bases, with 20 bases between them. The CDR3 extends over 17 amino acids. The CDR3 nucleotides are TGTGCCAGCAGTGCACTCTTTGACCGCTCTAGGAACTATGGCTACACCTTC. Translated, it gives CASSALFDRSRNYGYTF.

The chain combines TRBV29-1 with TRBJ1-1; D is uncertain. The CDR3 is 10 amino acids. CDR1 and CDR2 (germline): SQVTM, ANQGSEA. V lost 6 bases, J lost 6 bases, and 8 bases lay in between. The CDR3 sequence is CSVAGAEAFF. The CDR3 DNA sequence: TGCAGCGTGGCAGGAGCTGAAGCTTTCTTT.

This clonotype has more than one count but fewer than ten. This chain uses TRBV6-6 with TRBJ2-1; D might be TRBD1 (6 bases). Germline V gene sequence: CDR1 MNHNY, CDR2 SVGAGI (reference sequence). The CDR3 is made up of 15 amino acids. The V gene lost 6 bases and the J gene lost 3 bases, with 15 bases spanning the gap. The CDR3 spells CASRQGSWSYNEQFF. DNA for the CDR3: TGTGCCAGCAGACAGGGCTCCTGGAGCTACAATGAGCAGTTCTTC.

V gene TRBV29-1 combines with J gene TRBJ1-1; possible D gene TRBD1, 5 bases. Trimming removed 7 bases from V and 2 bases from J, with 14 bases in between. This CDR3 contains 13 residues. Per the germline V gene, CDR1 is SQVTM and CDR2 is ANQGSEA. CDR3 nucleotides: TGCAGCGCTCAAGGCAGGGTTAACACTGAAGCTTTCTTT. Translation gives CSAQGRVNTEAFF.

The chain uses TRBV27 and TRBJ2-1; D is unclear. The CDR3 runs to 16 residues. V dropped 4 bases and J dropped 1 base, with 14 bases sitting between them. Per germline, CDR1 MNHEY and CDR2 SMNVEV (reference sequence). CDR3 DNA: TGTGCCAGCAGTTACCTAGGGCCTCGGTCCTACAATGAGCAGTTCTTC. Its translation is CASSYLGPRSYNEQFF.

The chain links TRBV27 to TRBJ2-3, with D perhaps TRBD2 (5 bases). Germline CDR1 MNHEY, CDR2 SMNVEV (reference sequence). This CDR3 spans 19 amino acids. Trimming took off 5 bases at V and 0 bases at J, with 24 bases between the two ends. Here the CDR3 DNA reads TGTGCCAGCAGTCTGGGAGTCCCGCAATTCGGTACTAGCACAGATACGCAGTATTTT. Translation: CASSLGVPQFGTSTDTQYF.

V and J are TRBV7-9 and TRBJ1-2, with 11 bases fitting TRBD1. Trimming removed 2 bases from V and 8 bases from J; junction bases left unmatched: 13. The CDR3 contains 17 residues. Germline V gene data show CDR1 as SEHNR and CDR2 as FQNEAQ (reference sequence). This CDR3 is CASSLIRGQGVSMGYTF. The CDR3 nucleotides read TGTGCCAGCAGCTTAATACGGGGACAGGGGGTGTCTATGGGCTACACCTTC.

The chain is built from TRBV24-1 and TRBJ2-5, with no clear D. CDR3 size: 13 residues. Looked up from germline, CDR1 is KGHDR and CDR2 is SFDVKD. V was pared by 4 bases and J by 3 bases, with 8 bases between. The CDR3 protein is CATSDRTKETQYF. The CDR3 nucleotides read TGTGCCACCAGTGACCGAACGAAAGAGACCCAGTACTTC.